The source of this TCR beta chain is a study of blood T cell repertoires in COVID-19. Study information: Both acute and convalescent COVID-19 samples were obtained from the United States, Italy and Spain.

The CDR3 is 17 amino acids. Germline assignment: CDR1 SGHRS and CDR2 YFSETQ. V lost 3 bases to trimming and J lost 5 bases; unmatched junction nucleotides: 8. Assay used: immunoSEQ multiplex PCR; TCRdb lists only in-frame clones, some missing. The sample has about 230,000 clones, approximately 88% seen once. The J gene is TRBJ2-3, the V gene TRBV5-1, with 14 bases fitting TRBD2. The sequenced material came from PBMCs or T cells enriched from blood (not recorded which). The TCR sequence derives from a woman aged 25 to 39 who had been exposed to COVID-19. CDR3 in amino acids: CASSYPGLAGERDTQYF. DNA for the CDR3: TGCGCCAGCAGCTACCCGGGACTAGCGGGAGAGAGAGATACGCAGTATTTT.